The 6 T cell receptor beta chains in this list originate from one sample, sequenced in a study of blood T cells in healthy people across ages. Using a J-beta primer mix together with a sample-barcoded 5' primer, a second PCR was run for roughly 6 to 12 cycles. TCRdb itself ran the 5' RACE reads through MiXCR, one entry per CDR3 protein. In the table there are hundreds of thousands of distinct CDR3 sequences, approximately 30% of which are singletons. The specimen sequenced was blood. The receptors derive from a woman at least 80 years old in good health.

This clonotype was counted between two and nine times. The chain joins TRBV7-2 to TRBJ2-5; no reliable D call. The length of the CDR3 is 10 residues. With 7 bases removed from V and 11 bases from J, the gap between germline ends came to 11 bases. Germline-derived CDR1 and CDR2 are SGHTA and FQGNSA. The CDR3 DNA reads as TGTGCCAGCAATCACAATGAGCAGTACTTC. Its translation is CASNHNEQYF.

The chain uses TRBV3-1 and TRBJ1-2; D uncertain. Germline CDR1 reads LGHDT; CDR2 reads YNNKEL (reference sequence). The CDR3 runs 12 residues. V was clipped by 3 bases and J by 4 bases, with 6 bases between them. The CDR3 spells CASSHTLYGYTF. As DNA, the CDR3 is TGTGCCAGCAGCCACACACTCTATGGCTACACCTTC.

V usage is TRBV20-1 and J usage is TRBJ2-1; 10 nucleotides match TRBD2. With V trimmed by 5 bases and J by 5 bases, 12 bases remained unmatched. CDR3 length: 16 amino acids. Per the germline V gene, CDR1 is DFQATT and CDR2 is SNEGSKA (reference sequence). The CDR3 DNA reads as TGCAGTGCTGTCGCCCCCCTAGCGGGAGCCAACAATGAGCAGTTCTTC. Translating gives CSAVAPLAGANNEQFF.

This chain joins TRBV27 and TRBJ2-7; maybe TRBD1 (5 bases). There are 13 residues in the CDR3. Looked up from germline, CDR1 is MNHEY and CDR2 is SMNVEV (reference sequence). Trimming pared 5 bases from V and 5 bases from J, leaving 13 bases between. CDR3 in DNA: TGTGCCAGCAGTCCCTACCAGACAGACGAGCAGTACTTC. Protein sequence: CASSPYQTDEQYF.

This chain connects TRBV5-5 to TRBJ2-2, with D possibly being TRBD1 (6 bases). Germline V gives CDR1 SGHKS, CDR2 YYEKEE (reference sequence). The V end lost 5 bases, the J end lost 6 bases, and 14 bases lay between the germline ends. The length of the CDR3 is 14 residues. For the CDR3, the DNA is TGTGCCAGCAGAGTCCAACAGGGTTCCGGGGAGCTGTTTTTT. Translation: CASRVQQGSGELFF. The full variable domain, rest sourced from reference TRBV5-5 and TRBJ2-2, is DAGVTQSPTHLIKTRGQQVTLRCSPISGHKSVSWYQQVLGQGPQFIFQYYEKEERGRGNFPDRFSARQFPNYSSELNVNALLLGDSALYLCASRVQQGSGELFFGEGSRLTVL.

The chain joins TRBV5-1 to TRBJ2-3; 8 bases fit TRBD2. CDR3 length equals 16 residues. Per germline, CDR1 SGHRS and CDR2 YFSETQ. V dropped 4 bases and J dropped 3; count of bases not matched to a gene: 10. The chain's CDR3 is CASSKSGTGGTDTQYF. Here the CDR3 DNA reads TGCGCCAGCAGCAAATCCGGGACGGGGGGGACAGATACGCAGTATTTT. The full variable domain, rest sourced from reference TRBV5-1 and TRBJ2-3, is KAGVTQTPRYLIKTRGQQVTLSCSPISGHRSVSWYQQTPGQGLQFLFEYFSETQRNKGNFPGRFSGRQFSNSRSEMNVSTLELGDSALYLCASSKSGTGGTDTQYFGPGTRLTVL.